What follows describes a single T cell receptor beta chain. No cognate antigen has been identified for it. No quality values exist for individual bases; no much larger clone is one base distant. This record comes from a study of response to subunit inactivated influenza vaccine (dated by TCRdb to the late 2010s). Broadly, across the study: Deep quantitative T cell receptor repertoire profiling was used in the study to track responses to a trivalent subunit inactivated influenza vaccine. General conclusions and limits of the study: According to the authors, only a limited number of new T cells may be recruited by each seasonal influenza vaccination.

Its CDR3 holds 16 amino acids, cysteine through phenylalanine. Left in the record is the CDR3 DNA by itself, 48 bases read in frame from the first base. At the junction V is shortened by 5 bases and J by 6 bases, with 22 bases in between. Via the germline V gene (reference sequence), CDR1 is SEHNR and CDR2 FQNEAQ. Libraries were constructed by RT-PCR. This sample was sequenced with an Illumina HiSeq 2500. The raw public reads went through TCRdb reprocessing: fastp at Q25, MiXCR clone calling, in-frame beta chains kept. Each CDR3 protein gets just one entry, which takes the most common genes and DNA from the rows behind it. The sample contains approximately 700,000 distinct CDR3 sequences, 15% to 19% of them found a single time. Of the sample, more than 9% falls within the top ten clones.

Sequenced material: PBMCs from blood, taken 11 to 12 days after vaccination. This clonotype was obtained from a man aged 45-65 years who received an inactivated influenza vaccine. Donor details come from another sample of the same person, matched by shared clones. The sequence joins TRBV7-9 to TRBJ1-1, with the D gene not confidently named. The CDR3 sequence is CASSTSTDRVGPEAFF. The sequence in DNA is TGTGCCAGCAGCACCAGTACAGACCGGGTCGGGCCTGAAGCTTTCTTT.